This T cell receptor beta chain was found in a study of blood T cell repertoires in COVID-19. The length of the CDR3 is 18 residues. Germline values: CDR1 SGHNT, CDR2 YYREEE (reference sequence). Trimming removed 0 bases from V and 6 bases from J; junction bases left unmatched: 16. Data came from immunoSEQ multiplex PCR; TCRdb stores just in-frame clones and leaves some out. Of over 150,000 clones listed, roughly 90% were seen once; the top ten hold 5.5% to 8.5%. This chain joins TRBV5-4 and TRBJ2-3; 7 bases agree with TRBD2. This clonotype was sampled from a woman in her forties or fifties who had recovered from COVID-19. Sequenced sample: PBMCs or T cells enriched from blood (not recorded which). The CDR3 here is CASSLGGGSQQDPDTQYF. CDR3 nucleotides: TGTGCCAGCAGCTTGGGTGGCGGGAGTCAACAAGATCCCGATACGCAGTATTTT.